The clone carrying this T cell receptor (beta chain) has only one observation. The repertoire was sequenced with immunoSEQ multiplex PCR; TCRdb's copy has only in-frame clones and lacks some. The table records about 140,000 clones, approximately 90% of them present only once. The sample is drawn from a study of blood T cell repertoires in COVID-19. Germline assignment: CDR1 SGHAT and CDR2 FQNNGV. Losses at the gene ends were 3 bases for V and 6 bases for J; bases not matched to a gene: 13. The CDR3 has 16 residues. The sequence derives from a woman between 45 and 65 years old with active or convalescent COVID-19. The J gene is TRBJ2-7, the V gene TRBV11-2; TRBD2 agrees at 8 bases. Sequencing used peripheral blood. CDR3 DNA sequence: TGTGCCAGCAGCTTCCTCGGAGGGAGCGGGGGTAGCGAGCAGTACTTC. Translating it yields CASSFLGGSGGSEQYF.